Each of the 26 T cell receptor beta chains below was sequenced from the same sample in a study of CD8+ T cells in alopecia areata. Treatment defined: oral pan-JAK inhibitor, 5-10 mg twice daily. Extraction of RNA preceded its reverse transcription into cDNA, which served as the sequencing template. Method: immunoSEQ multiplex PCR; TCRdb's copy keeps in-frame clones and lacks some. Seen here are around 97,000 clones, approximately 90% observed once, and the top ten hold roughly 11%. The starting material was CD8+ T cells sorted from blood, obtained at approximately week 30, from a patient treated with tofacitinib. Receptor source: a human donor with alopecia areata.

J is TRBJ2-1 and V is TRBV7-2; maybe TRBD2 (5 bases). The germline gives CDR1 SGHTA, CDR2 FQGNSA. The germline V and J ends were trimmed by 5 bases and 12 bases, with 32 bases remaining between them. The CDR3 loop spans 18 amino acids. CDR3 sequence: CASSSPSAAATTAVVQFF. CDR3 in DNA: TGTGCCAGCAGCAGTCCGAGCGCAGCGGCCACCACCGCGGTGGTGCAGTTCTTC.

This clone has only one observation. This chain uses TRBV7-9 with TRBJ2-4; TRBD1 might be the D (7 bases). Germline V lookup: CDR1 SEHNR, CDR2 FQNEAQ (reference sequence). The CDR3 runs to 17 residues. Trimming removed 5 bases from V and 0 bases from J, with 17 bases in between. In DNA form, the CDR3 reads TGTGCCAGCAGCGCGGGACAGACTCTAATAGCCAAAAACATTCAGTACTTC. It yields the protein CASSAGQTLIAKNIQYF.

The chain carries TRBV4-1 and TRBJ2-7, with 13 bases aligning to TRBD2. Germline trimming cut 3 bases from V and 0 bases from J; bases unmatched to any gene: 2. Germline CDR1 MGHRA, CDR2 YSYEKL. The CDR3 sequence is 16 residues long. CDR3 loop: CASSQGLAGSSYEQYF. As DNA, the CDR3 is TGCGCCAGCAGCCAGGGACTAGCGGGGAGCTCCTACGAGCAGTACTTC.

This clone showed up just a few times. This chain connects TRBV6-1 to TRBJ2-7, with D tentatively TRBD2 (6 bases). The CDR3 is 15 residues long. Looked up from germline, CDR1 is MNHNS and CDR2 is SASEGT. Trimming took 5 bases from V and 0 from J, leaving 14 bases between them. The CDR3 here is CASSSDRDFSYEQYF. CDR3 nucleotides: TGTGCCAGCAGTTCAGACCGGGACTTCTCCTACGAGCAGTACTTC.

This clone has just a few counts. The chain employs TRBV4-1 and TRBJ2-1; a weak D match, TRBD2 (5 bases). From germline, CDR1 is MGHRA and CDR2 YSYEKL. V was shortened by 8 bases and J by 10 bases, with 12 bases between the two germline ends. The CDR3 loop spans 11 amino acids. Here the CDR3 DNA reads TGCGCCAGCCAGTTTGGGAGCGAGCAGTTCTTC. Residues: CASQFGSEQFF.

This chain uses TRBV2 with TRBJ2-2; D gene ambiguous. There are 17 residues in the CDR3. V was cut by 6 bases and J by 0 bases, with 17 bases left in between. The germline V gene encodes CDR1 SNHLY and CDR2 FYNNEI. The CDR3 DNA is TGTGCCAGCAGCGCGTCGTTTACAGTCTCGAACACCGGGGAGCTGTTTTTT. It yields the protein CASSASFTVSNTGELFF.

The rearrangement joins TRBV6-5 to TRBJ1-5; D ambiguous. There are 13 residues in the CDR3. The V end lost 6 bases, the J end lost 1 base, and 7 bases lay between the germline ends. Germline assignment: CDR1 MNHEY and CDR2 SVGAGI. CDR3 in DNA: TGTGCCAGCAGGATCGGAAGCAATCAGCCCCAGCATTTT. Protein sequence: CASRIGSNQPQHF.

This chain connects TRBV7-3 to TRBJ2-1; D is possibly TRBD2 (6 bases). There are 17 residues in the CDR3. V shed 1 base and J shed 0 bases, with 13 bases lying between them. Germline CDR1 SGHTA, CDR2 FQGTGA. This chain's CDR3 is CASSLMVGRPSYNEQFF. The CDR3 region has the DNA TGTGCCAGCAGCTTAATGGTAGGGAGGCCCTCCTACAATGAGCAGTTCTTC.

This chain uses TRBV4-1 with TRBJ1-3; no clear D. The V gene's germline CDR1 is MGHRA and CDR2 YSYEKL. The CDR3 totals 16 residues. V was trimmed by 0 bases and J by 7 bases, leaving 16 bases between them. The CDR3 loop reads CASSQEGNTQGNTIYF. DNA of the CDR3: TGCGCCAGCAGCCAAGAGGGAAATACCCAAGGGAACACCATATATTTT.

The chain combines TRBV4-1 with TRBJ2-1; D remains ambiguous. The V gene lost 1 base and the J gene lost 9 bases, with 13 bases spanning the gap. This CDR3 comprises 14 residues. The V gene's germline CDR1 is MGHRA and CDR2 YSYEKL. The CDR3 sequence: CASSQGHGNLEQFF. Here the CDR3 DNA reads TGCGCCAGCAGCCAAGGGCATGGAAATCTTGAGCAGTTCTTC.

The rearrangement joins TRBV2 to TRBJ2-1; 9 bases map to TRBD1. In germline, CDR1 is SNHLY, CDR2 FYNNEI. This CDR3 spans 12 amino acids. The ends lost 8 bases at V and 7 bases at J; junction bases unmatched: 3. The CDR3 spells CASHRGLNEQFF. CDR3 DNA: TGTGCCAGCCACAGGGGGCTTAATGAGCAGTTCTTC.

The CDR3 reads CASSFGNEQFF. The CDR3 nucleotides read TGTGCCAGCAGCTTCGGAAATGAGCAGTTCTTC. The chain couples TRBV7-9 to TRBJ2-1, with D unresolved. V lost 3 bases to trimming and J lost 7 bases, with 4 bases between them. From germline, CDR1 is SEHNR and CDR2 FQNEAQ (reference sequence). This CDR3 comprises 11 residues. The full variable domain, rest sourced from reference TRBV7-9 and TRBJ2-1, is DTGVSQNPRHKITKRGQNVTFRCDPISEHNRLYWYRQTLGQGPEFLTYFQNEAQLEKSRLLSDRFSAERPKGSFSTLEIQRTEQGDSAMYLCASSFGNEQFFGPGTRLTVL.

The V gene is TRBV2, the J gene TRBJ2-7; no firm D call. Trimming cost V 3 bases and J 3 bases, with 12 bases left between them. CDR3 length: 14 amino acids. Germline lookup yields CDR1 SNHLY and CDR2 FYNNEI. Here the CDR3 DNA reads TGTGCCAGCAGTGAGTTGTCCAGGTTCTACGAGCAGTACTTC. Protein product: CASSELSRFYEQYF.

V and J are TRBV11-2 and TRBJ1-1; D uncertain. The germline gives CDR1 SGHAT, CDR2 FQNNGV. The CDR3 sequence is 14 residues long. The germline V and J ends were trimmed by 5 bases and 4 bases, with 14 bases remaining between them. The CDR3 region has the DNA TGTGCCAGCAGCCAGACGGGAAGGTCCACTGAAGCTTTCTTT. This encodes CASSQTGRSTEAFF. Full variable domain (outside the CDR3, taken from reference TRBV11-2 and TRBJ1-1): EAGVAQSPRYKIIEKRQSVAFWCNPISGHATLYWYQQILGQGPKLLIQFQNNGVVDDSQLPKDRFSAERLKGVDSTLKIQPAKLEDSAVYLCASSQTGRSTEAFFGQGTRLTVV.

This chain uses TRBV27 with TRBJ2-5; perhaps D is TRBD1 or TRBD2 (5 bases each). The germline V gene has CDR1 MNHEY and CDR2 SMNVEV (reference sequence). The CDR3 has 16 amino acids. The V end lost 0 bases, the J end lost 5 bases, and 16 bases lay between the germline ends. The CDR3 DNA is TGTGCCAGCAGTTTATCGAATTGGGGACCAGGGGAGACCCAGTACTTC. Translating it yields CASSLSNWGPGETQYF.

The chain recombines TRBV29-1 with TRBJ2-5; possibly TRBD2 for D (6 bases). Germline CDR1 and CDR2: SQVTM and ANQGSEA. The CDR3 is 14 amino acids. The germline V and J ends were trimmed by 8 bases and 3 bases, with 19 bases remaining between them. In DNA form, the CDR3 reads TGCAGCTCACAAGGCGGGACGGCGGAAGAGACCCAGTACTTC. This encodes CSSQGGTAEETQYF.

The J gene is TRBJ2-1, the V gene TRBV27; maybe TRBD2 (6 bases). The V end lost 3 bases, the J end lost 9 bases, and 15 bases lay between the germline ends. Germline CDR1 MNHEY, CDR2 SMNVEV (reference sequence). The CDR3 extends over 14 amino acids. The CDR3 bases are TGTGCCAGCAGTTTTACCGGGAGTCACGGTGAGCAGTTCTTC. Amino acids: CASSFTGSHGEQFF.

This chain links TRBV7-3 with TRBJ2-3, with no clear D. V dropped 2 bases and J dropped 0 bases, with 15 bases sitting between them. This CDR3 has 17 residues. Germline V gene lookup returns CDR1 SGHTA and CDR2 FQGTGA. The CDR3 spells CASSLRAGATSTDTQYF. As DNA, the CDR3 is TGTGCCAGCAGCTTACGGGCAGGAGCTACTAGCACAGATACGCAGTATTTT.

The chain carries TRBV27 and TRBJ2-7; D unresolved. Deletions cut 5 bases from V and 3 bases from J, with 20 bases between. This CDR3 is built from 16 residues. CDR1 is MNHEY and CDR2 is SMNVEV in the germline V gene (reference sequence). The DNA for the CDR3 is TGTGCCAGCAGTCACTCCAAGGGAAACGTTGACTACGAGCAGTACTTC. It specifies CASSHSKGNVDYEQYF.

The chain recombines TRBV10-3 with TRBJ2-7; TRBD1 aligns across 9 bases. The CDR3 covers 16 residues. Germline V lookup: CDR1 ENHRY, CDR2 SYGVKD. V lost 4 bases and J lost 2; bases outside the gene matches: 9. In DNA form, the CDR3 reads TGTGCCATCAGTGCCGAGGGACAGGGCAAGACCTACGAGCAGTACTTC. Translation gives CAISAEGQGKTYEQYF.

The chain has TRBV14 and TRBJ2-7; 7 positions agree with TRBD1. The junction had 6 bases not matched to a gene; V was cut back by 0 bases and J by 7 bases. Germline-derived CDR1 and CDR2 are SGHDN and FVKESK. The length of the CDR3 is 14 residues. The CDR3 coding sequence is TGTGCCAGCAGCCAAGATAACGACAGGGAAGAGCAGTACTTC. As protein: CASSQDNDREEQYF.

V gene TRBV4-2 combines with J gene TRBJ1-5, with D perhaps TRBD1 (6 bases). Per the germline V gene, CDR1 is LGHNA and CDR2 is YNFKEQ. Trimming pared 0 bases from V and 5 bases from J, leaving 14 bases between. This CDR3 is built from 16 residues. The CDR3 sequence: CASSQEEGGVYQPQHF. The DNA for the CDR3 is TGTGCCAGCAGCCAAGAAGAGGGGGGGGTTTATCAGCCCCAGCATTTT.

J is TRBJ2-1 and V is TRBV9; the D is unclear. Germline V gene lookup returns CDR1 SGDLS and CDR2 YYNGEE. This CDR3 has 15 amino acids. V lost 0 bases to trimming and J lost 5 bases, with 12 bases between them. CDR3 nucleotide sequence: TGTGCCAGCAGCGTAGAGGGTACGAGGAACAATGAGCAGTTCTTC. The encoded protein is CASSVEGTRNNEQFF.

The sample holds a few counts of this clone. This chain uses TRBV19 with TRBJ2-7; TRBD2 agrees at 7 bases. The V gene end was trimmed by 6 bases and the J gene end by 3 bases; junction bases not matched to a gene: 11. The germline V gene encodes CDR1 LNHDA and CDR2 SQIVND (reference sequence). The CDR3 covers 15 residues. The CDR3: CASSLGGGPGYEQYF. In DNA, the CDR3 is TGTGCCAGTAGCCTTGGGGGAGGGCCCGGCTACGAGCAGTACTTC.

The V call is TRBV7-9, the J call TRBJ2-1; D is unclear. Germline lookup yields CDR1 SEHNR and CDR2 FQNEAQ (reference sequence). V gave up 5 bases and J gave up 8 bases, with 7 bases separating them. CDR3 length equals 11 residues. The CDR3 DNA reads as TGTGCCAGCAGCCCAGTCGATGAGCAGTTCTTC. It codes for CASSPVDEQFF.

This clone showed up just once. The chain employs TRBV6-5 and TRBJ2-5; TRBD2 matches at 8 bases. Germline CDR1 and CDR2: MNHEY and SVGAGI. This CDR3 has 16 amino acids. With V trimmed by 2 bases and J by 3 bases, 8 bases remained unmatched. The CDR3 coding sequence is TGTGCCAGCAGTTACGGGTTAGCGGGAACGGAAGAGACCCAGTACTTC. Translation: CASSYGLAGTEETQYF.